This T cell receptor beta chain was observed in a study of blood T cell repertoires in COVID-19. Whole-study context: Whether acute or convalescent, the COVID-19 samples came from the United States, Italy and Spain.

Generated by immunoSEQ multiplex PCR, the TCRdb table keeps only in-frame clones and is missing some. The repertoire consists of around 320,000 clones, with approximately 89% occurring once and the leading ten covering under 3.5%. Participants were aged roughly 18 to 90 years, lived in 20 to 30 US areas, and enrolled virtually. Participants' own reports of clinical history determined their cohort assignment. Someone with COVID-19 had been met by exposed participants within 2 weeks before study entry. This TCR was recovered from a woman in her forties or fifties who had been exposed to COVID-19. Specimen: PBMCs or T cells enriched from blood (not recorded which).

The CDR3 DNA sequence: TGTGCCTGGGAGTCGGGACAGCCCCAGCAGTACTTC. Its translation: CAWESGQPQQYF. The chain is built from TRBV30 and TRBJ2-7, with 7 bases lining up with TRBD1. The CDR3 contains 12 residues. Germline V gene lookup returns CDR1 GTSNPN and CDR2 SVGIG (reference sequence). The ends lost 5 bases at V and 8 bases at J; junction bases unmatched: 9.